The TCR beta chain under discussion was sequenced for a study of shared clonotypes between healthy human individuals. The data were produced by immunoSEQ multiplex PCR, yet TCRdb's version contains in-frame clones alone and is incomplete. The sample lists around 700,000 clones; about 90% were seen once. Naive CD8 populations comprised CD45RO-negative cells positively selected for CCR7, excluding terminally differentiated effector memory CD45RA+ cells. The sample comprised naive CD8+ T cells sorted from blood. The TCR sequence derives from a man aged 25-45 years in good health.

The CDR3 protein is CSVEGALAGGEDTQYF. As DNA, the CDR3 is TGCAGCGTTGAAGGGGCCCTAGCGGGAGGGGAAGATACGCAGTATTTT. V usage is TRBV29-1 and J usage is TRBJ2-3, with 12 bases identical to TRBD2. V was pared by 1 base and J by 5 bases, with 7 bases of the junction left unmatched. Germline CDR1 SQVTM, CDR2 ANQGSEA. The CDR3 runs 16 residues.